This T cell receptor (beta chain) emerged from a study of shared clonotypes between healthy human individuals. Whole-study context: Donors were a couple of women and a few men aged 18 to 49.

Germline CDR1 SQVTM, CDR2 ANQGSEA. This CDR3 region has 14 residues. Trimming cost V 8 bases and J 2 bases, with 18 bases left between them. About this clone: Antigen: not known.

Sequenced by immunoSEQ multiplex PCR; TCRdb stores in-frame clones only, minus some. The profile shows about 1.1 million clones, approximately 78% of them singletons. Study-wide results and limits: In general, naive subsets displayed greater estimated richness than memory subsets did.

The sample taken for sequencing was memory CD4+ T cells from PBMCs. Regarding subset: CD45RA-negative fraction. This rearrangement joins TRBV29-1 to TRBJ1-1, with D uncertain. The sequence came from a man aged 18 to 29 in good health. Some clones in this sample may be carry-over from other donors' samples. DNA for the CDR3: TGCAGCCCCCCCGCAAAGGGAGTTAACACTGAAGCTTTCTTT. Translation gives CSPPAKGVNTEAFF.